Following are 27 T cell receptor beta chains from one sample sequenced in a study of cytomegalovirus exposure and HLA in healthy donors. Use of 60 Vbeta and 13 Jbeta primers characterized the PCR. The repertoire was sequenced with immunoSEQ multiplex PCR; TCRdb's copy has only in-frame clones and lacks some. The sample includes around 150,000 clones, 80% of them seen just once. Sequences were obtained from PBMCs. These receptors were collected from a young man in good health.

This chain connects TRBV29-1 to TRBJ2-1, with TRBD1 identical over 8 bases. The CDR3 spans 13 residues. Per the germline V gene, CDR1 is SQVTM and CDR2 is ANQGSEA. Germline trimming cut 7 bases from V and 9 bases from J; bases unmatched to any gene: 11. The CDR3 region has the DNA TGCAGCGCCCTGGAAAGGACAGGGAGTGAGCAGTTCTTC. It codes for CSALERTGSEQFF.

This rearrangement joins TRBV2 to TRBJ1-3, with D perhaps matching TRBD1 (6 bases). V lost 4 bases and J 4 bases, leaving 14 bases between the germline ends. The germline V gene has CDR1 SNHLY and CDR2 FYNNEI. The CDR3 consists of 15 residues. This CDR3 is CASSAITGLGNTIYF. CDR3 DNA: TGTGCCAGCAGTGCGATCACAGGGTTAGGAAACACCATATATTTT.

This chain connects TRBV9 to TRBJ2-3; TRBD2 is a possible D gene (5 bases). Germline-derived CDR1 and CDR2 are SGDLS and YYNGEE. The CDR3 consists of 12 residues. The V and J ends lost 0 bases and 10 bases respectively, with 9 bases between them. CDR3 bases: TGTGCCAGCAGCGTAGGCCCCGGGGCGCAGTATTTT. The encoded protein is CASSVGPGAQYF.

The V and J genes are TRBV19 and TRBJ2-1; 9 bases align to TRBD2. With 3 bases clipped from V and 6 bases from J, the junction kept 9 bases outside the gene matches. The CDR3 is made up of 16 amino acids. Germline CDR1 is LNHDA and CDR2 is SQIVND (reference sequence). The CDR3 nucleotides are TGTGCCAGTAGTATCGTAAGCGGGAGGTCTTCCAATGAGCAGTTCTTC. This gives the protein CASSIVSGRSSNEQFF.

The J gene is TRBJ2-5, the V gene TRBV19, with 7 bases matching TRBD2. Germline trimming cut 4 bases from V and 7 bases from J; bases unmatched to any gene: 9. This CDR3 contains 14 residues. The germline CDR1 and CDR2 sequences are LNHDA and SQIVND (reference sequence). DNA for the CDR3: TGTGCCAGTAGTAGTAGGGACTACGACGGGACCCAGTACTTC. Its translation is CASSSRDYDGTQYF.

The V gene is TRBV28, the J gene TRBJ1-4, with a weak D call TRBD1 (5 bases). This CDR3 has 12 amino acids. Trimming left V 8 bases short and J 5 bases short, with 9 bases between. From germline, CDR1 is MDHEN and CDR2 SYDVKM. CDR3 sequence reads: CASGSGNEKLFF. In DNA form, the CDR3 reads TGTGCCAGCGGTTCAGGGAATGAAAAACTGTTTTTT.

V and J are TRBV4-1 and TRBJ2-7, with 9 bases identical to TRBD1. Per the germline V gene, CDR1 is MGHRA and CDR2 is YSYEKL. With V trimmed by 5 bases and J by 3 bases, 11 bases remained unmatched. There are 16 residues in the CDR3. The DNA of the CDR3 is TGCGCCAGCAGCACCCCGGGACAGGGAAGGGGCTACGAGCAGTACTTC. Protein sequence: CASSTPGQGRGYEQYF.

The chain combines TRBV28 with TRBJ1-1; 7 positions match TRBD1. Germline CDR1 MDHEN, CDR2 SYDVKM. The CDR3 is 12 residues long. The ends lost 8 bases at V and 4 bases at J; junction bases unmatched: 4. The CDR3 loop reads CASGPGGTEAFF. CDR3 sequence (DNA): TGTGCCAGCGGCCCAGGGGGCACTGAAGCTTTCTTT.

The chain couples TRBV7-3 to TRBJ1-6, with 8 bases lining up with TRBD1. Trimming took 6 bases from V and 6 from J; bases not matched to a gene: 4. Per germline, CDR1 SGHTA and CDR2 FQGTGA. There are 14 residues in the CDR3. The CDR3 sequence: CASRSGQVNSPLHF. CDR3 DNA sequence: TGTGCCAGCAGGTCGGGACAGGTTAATTCACCCCTCCACTTT.

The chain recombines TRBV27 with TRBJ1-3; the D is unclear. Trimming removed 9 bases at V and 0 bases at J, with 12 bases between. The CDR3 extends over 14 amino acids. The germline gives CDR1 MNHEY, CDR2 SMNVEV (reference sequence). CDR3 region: CASSRLPSGNTIYF. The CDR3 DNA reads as TGTGCCAGTAGTCGACTCCCCTCTGGAAACACCATATATTTT.

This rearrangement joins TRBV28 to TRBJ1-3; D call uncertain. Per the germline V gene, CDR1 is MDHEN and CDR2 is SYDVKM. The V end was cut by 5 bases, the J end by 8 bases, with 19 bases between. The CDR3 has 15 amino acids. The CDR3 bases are TGTGCCAGCAGTGGAGATGTTAGCGCTTGGGACACCATATATTTT. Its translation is CASSGDVSAWDTIYF. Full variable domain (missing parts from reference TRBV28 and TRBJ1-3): DVKVTQSSRYLVKRTGEKVFLECVQDMDHENMFWYRQDPGLGLRLIYFSYDVKMKEKGDIPEGYSVSREKKERFSLILESASTNQTSMYLCASSGDVSAWDTIYFGEGSWLTVV.

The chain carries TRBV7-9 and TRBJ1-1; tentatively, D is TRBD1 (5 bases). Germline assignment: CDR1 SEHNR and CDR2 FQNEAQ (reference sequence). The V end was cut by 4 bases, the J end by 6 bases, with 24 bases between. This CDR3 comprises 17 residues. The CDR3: CASSSPRQGGIPPEAFF. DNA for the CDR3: TGTGCCAGCAGCTCTCCCAGGCAGGGCGGGATTCCCCCTGAAGCTTTCTTT.

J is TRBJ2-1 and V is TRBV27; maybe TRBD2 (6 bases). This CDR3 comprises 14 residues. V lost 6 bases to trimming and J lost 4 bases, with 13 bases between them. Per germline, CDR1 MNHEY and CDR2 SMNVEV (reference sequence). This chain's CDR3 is CASRAAAGYNEQFF. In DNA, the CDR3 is TGTGCCAGCAGGGCCGCAGCGGGTTACAATGAGCAGTTCTTC.

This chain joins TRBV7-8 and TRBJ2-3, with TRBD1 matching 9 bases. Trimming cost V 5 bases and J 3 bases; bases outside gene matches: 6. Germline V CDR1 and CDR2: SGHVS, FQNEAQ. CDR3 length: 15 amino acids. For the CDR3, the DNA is TGTGCCAGCAGCCCGCCGGGACAGGGTACAGATACGCAGTATTTT. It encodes CASSPPGQGTDTQYF.

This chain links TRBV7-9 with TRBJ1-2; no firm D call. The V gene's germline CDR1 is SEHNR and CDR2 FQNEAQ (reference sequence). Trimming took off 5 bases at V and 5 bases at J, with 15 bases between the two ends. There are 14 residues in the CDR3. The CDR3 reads CASSPWAGQYGYTF. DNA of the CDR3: TGTGCCAGCAGCCCTTGGGCCGGCCAATATGGCTACACCTTC.

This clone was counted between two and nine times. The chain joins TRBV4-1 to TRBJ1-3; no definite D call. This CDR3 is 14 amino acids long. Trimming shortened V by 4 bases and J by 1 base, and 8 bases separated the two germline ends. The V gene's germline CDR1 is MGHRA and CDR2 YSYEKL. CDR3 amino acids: CASSPVASGNTIYF. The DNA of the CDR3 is TGCGCCAGCAGCCCAGTAGCTTCTGGAAACACCATATATTTT.

The CDR3 protein is CAWSGGGSYNEQFF. CDR3 nucleotide sequence: TGTGCCTGGAGTGGGGGGGGATCCTACAATGAGCAGTTCTTC. The rearrangement uses TRBV30 and TRBJ2-1, with 7 positions matching TRBD2. CDR1 GTSNPN and CDR2 SVGIG come from the germline V gene (reference sequence). This CDR3 region has 14 residues. Germline trimming cut 1 base from V and 1 base from J; bases unmatched to any gene: 1.

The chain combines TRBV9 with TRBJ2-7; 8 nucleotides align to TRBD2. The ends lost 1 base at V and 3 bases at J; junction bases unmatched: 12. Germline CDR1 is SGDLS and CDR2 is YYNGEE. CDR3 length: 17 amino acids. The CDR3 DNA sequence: TGTGCCAGCAGCGTACGACCTGGTCGACTAGCGAGCTACGAGCAGTACTTC. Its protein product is CASSVRPGRLASYEQYF.

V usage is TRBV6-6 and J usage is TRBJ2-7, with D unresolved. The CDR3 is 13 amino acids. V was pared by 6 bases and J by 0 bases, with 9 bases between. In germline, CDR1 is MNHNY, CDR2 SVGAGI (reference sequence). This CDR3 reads CASSPPGSYEQYF. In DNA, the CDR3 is TGTGCCAGCAGCCCCCCCGGCTCCTACGAGCAGTACTTC.

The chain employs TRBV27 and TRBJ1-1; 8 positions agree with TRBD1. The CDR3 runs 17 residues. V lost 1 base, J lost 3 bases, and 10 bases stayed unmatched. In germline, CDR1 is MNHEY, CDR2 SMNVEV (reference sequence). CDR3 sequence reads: CASSLYTWTGRHTEAFF. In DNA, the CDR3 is TGTGCCAGCAGTTTATACACGTGGACAGGGCGGCACACTGAAGCTTTCTTT.

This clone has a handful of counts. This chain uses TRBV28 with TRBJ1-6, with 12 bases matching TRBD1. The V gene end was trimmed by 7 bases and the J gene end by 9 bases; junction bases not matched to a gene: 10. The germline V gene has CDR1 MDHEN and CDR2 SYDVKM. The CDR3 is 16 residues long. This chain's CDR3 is CASKPGQGARVSPLHF. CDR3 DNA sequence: TGTGCCAGCAAACCGGGACAGGGGGCGCGAGTTTCACCCCTCCACTTT.

The chain's CDR3 is CASSLDFGLVGTQYF. The CDR3, as DNA: TGTGCCAGCAGCTTAGATTTCGGGTTGGTGGGGACCCAGTACTTC. V and J are TRBV7-9 and TRBJ2-5; the D is unclear. Germline V gives CDR1 SEHNR, CDR2 FQNEAQ (reference sequence). This CDR3 has 15 residues. V gave up 1 base and J gave up 7 bases, with 16 bases separating them.

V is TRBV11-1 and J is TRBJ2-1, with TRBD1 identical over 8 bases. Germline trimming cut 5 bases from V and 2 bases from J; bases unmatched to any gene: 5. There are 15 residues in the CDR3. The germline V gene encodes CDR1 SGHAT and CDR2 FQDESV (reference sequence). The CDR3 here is CASSRGQGAYNEQFF. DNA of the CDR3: TGTGCCAGCAGCCGAGGACAGGGAGCCTACAATGAGCAGTTCTTC.

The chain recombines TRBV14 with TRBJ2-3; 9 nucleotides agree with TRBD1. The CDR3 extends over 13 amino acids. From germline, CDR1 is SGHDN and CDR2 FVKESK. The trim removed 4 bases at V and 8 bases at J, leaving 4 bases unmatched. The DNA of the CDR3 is TGTGCCAGCAGCCTACAGGGGGCCGCTACGCAGTATTTT. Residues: CASSLQGAATQYF. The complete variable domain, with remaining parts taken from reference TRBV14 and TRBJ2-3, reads EAGVTQFPSHSVIEKGQTVTLRCDPISGHDNLYWYRRVMGKEIKFLLHFVKESKQDESGMPNNRFLAERTGGTYSTLKVQPAELEDSGVYFCASSLQGAATQYFGPGTRLTVL.

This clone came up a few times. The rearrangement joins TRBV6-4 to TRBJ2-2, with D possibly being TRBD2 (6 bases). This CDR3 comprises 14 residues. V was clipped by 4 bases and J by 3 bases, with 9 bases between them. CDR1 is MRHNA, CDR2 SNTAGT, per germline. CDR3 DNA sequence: TGTGCCAGCAGTGCCGGGAGTGACACCGGGGAGCTGTTTTTT. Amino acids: CASSAGSDTGELFF.

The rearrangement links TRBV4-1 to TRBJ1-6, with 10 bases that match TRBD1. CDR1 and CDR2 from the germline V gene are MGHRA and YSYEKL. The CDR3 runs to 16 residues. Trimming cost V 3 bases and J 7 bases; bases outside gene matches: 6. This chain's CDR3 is CASSQTWTGGNSPLHF. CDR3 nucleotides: TGCGCCAGCAGCCAGACCTGGACAGGGGGAAATTCACCCCTCCACTTT.

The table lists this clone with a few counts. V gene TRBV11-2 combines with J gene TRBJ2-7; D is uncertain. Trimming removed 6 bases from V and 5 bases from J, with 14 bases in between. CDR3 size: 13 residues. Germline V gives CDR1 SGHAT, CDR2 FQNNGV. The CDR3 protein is CASSSNLGNEQYF. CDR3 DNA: TGTGCCAGCAGTTCAAATCTAGGTAACGAGCAGTACTTC.